One sample yielded the 23 T cell receptor beta chains listed below, sequenced in a study of beta chain features in type 1 diabetes. The investigators reverse transcribed all of the isolated RNA, so they sequenced expressed TCRB transcripts. Here immunoSEQ multiplex PCR was the method, and the copy in TCRdb shows in-frame clones only, minus some. The sample contains some 150,000 clones, about 10% of which appear only once. Sequences were obtained from naive CD4+ T cells from blood. The receptors here all came from a man aged 18 to 35 in good health.

This clone was seen more than once but under ten times. V is TRBV5-1 and J is TRBJ2-5; possibly TRBD1 for D (6 bases). The CDR3 runs to 15 residues. Germline V lookup: CDR1 SGHRS, CDR2 YFSETQ. Trimming removed 5 bases from V and 5 bases from J, with 19 bases in between. Here the CDR3 reads CASRNKTGPQETQYF. The DNA for the CDR3 is TGCGCCAGCAGAAATAAGACAGGACCCCAGGAGACCCAGTACTTC.

This clone came up a few times. The rearrangement joins TRBV29-1 to TRBJ2-1; a weak D match, TRBD1 (6 bases). There are 11 residues in the CDR3. Germline CDR1 and CDR2: SQVTM and ANQGSEA. The germline V and J ends were trimmed by 8 bases and 9 bases, with 14 bases remaining between them. The CDR3 loop reads CSIRQAGEQFF. CDR3 DNA sequence: TGCAGCATCAGACAGGCAGGTGAGCAGTTCTTC.

V is TRBV6-5 and J is TRBJ2-1; 8 nucleotides agree with TRBD2. The CDR3 has 14 amino acids. V was clipped by 5 bases and J by 10 bases; unmatched bases: 10. Per germline, CDR1 MNHEY and CDR2 SVGAGI. The CDR3 nucleotides read TGTGCCAGCAGTCGCGACGGGGGGGTTGGGGAGCAGTTCTTC. It translates to CASSRDGGVGEQFF.

Only a few counts were recorded for this clone. The chain recombines TRBV5-5 with TRBJ2-1, with D hard to call. The CDR3 is 16 residues long. Germline CDR1 SGHKS, CDR2 YYEKEE (reference sequence). V was cut by 3 bases and J by 5 bases, with 18 bases left in between. The CDR3 DNA is TGTGCCAGCAGCTCCTCCGCCCATGTCTCGGACAATGAGCAGTTCTTC. This gives the protein CASSSSAHVSDNEQFF.

The chain recombines TRBV21-1 with TRBJ2-3; TRBD2, the table's D call, was not compared with the DNA. TRBV21-1 is assigned pseudogene status. The CDR3 length is 14 residues. The CDR3 DNA follows: TGTGCCAGCAGCAAAGTGTCTAGCACAGATACGCAGTATTTT. Translating it yields CASSKVSSTDTQYF.

Only a few counts were recorded for this clone. This sequence joins TRBV18 and TRBJ2-7; 9 bases are a match to TRBD1. J was trimmed by 0 bases and V by 5 bases; bases with no gene match: 5. Germline V gene data show CDR1 as KGHSH and CDR2 as LQKENI. This CDR3 is built from 15 residues. CDR3: CASSSGQGPSYEQYF. The CDR3 nucleotides are TGTGCCAGCTCATCCGGACAGGGGCCCTCCTACGAGCAGTACTTC.

This clone was observed a handful of times. The rearrangement uses TRBV7-2 and TRBJ2-5, with 8 bases fitting TRBD2. The J call is uncertain, as TRBJ2-7 better fits the DNA end. This CDR3 region has 14 residues. In germline, CDR1 is SGHTA, CDR2 FQGNSA. CDR3 sequence: CASSFGGAIYEQYF. CDR3 coding DNA: TGTGCCAGCAGCTTCGGGGGGGCGATCTACGAGCAGTACTTC.

This chain uses TRBV5-6 with TRBJ2-3, with 8 bases lining up with TRBD1. The CDR3 consists of 15 residues. The ends lost 0 bases at V and 2 bases at J; junction bases unmatched: 2. Germline-derived CDR1 and CDR2 are SGHDT and YYEEEE. The CDR3 DNA reads as TGTGCCAGCAGCTTGGCCAGGGGGCTCACAGATACGCAGTATTTT. Its protein is CASSLARGLTDTQYF.

This clone has only a few counts. The V and J genes are TRBV28 and TRBJ2-7, with TRBD1 matching 12 bases. The CDR3 extends over 15 amino acids. Unmatched junction bases numbered 8, after V lost 7 bases and J lost 4 bases. Germline assignment: CDR1 MDHEN and CDR2 SYDVKM. The CDR3 DNA follows: TGTGCCAGCACCTTGGGGGGACAGGGGGCTTACGAGCAGTACTTC. Translated, it gives CASTLGGQGAYEQYF.

Ten or more counts support this clone. V and J are TRBV6-1 and TRBJ2-5; TRBD1 matches at 8 bases. J gave up 6 bases and V 3 bases, and 9 bases lay outside the gene matches. The CDR3 is 15 amino acids. Germline assignment: CDR1 MNHNS and CDR2 SASEGT. CDR3 coding DNA: TGTGCCAGCAGTGACGGACAGGGAGAGGTGAAGACCCAGTACTTC. This sequence encodes CASSDGQGEVKTQYF.

The chain combines TRBV6-5 with TRBJ2-1; D remains ambiguous. There are 12 residues in the CDR3. Trimming stripped 6 bases from V and 7 bases from J, with 10 bases between. The V gene's germline CDR1 is MNHEY and CDR2 SVGAGI. The CDR3 protein is CASRTPGNEQFF. The CDR3 region has the DNA TGTGCCAGCAGAACGCCCGGTAATGAGCAGTTCTTC.

This clone was picked up one time. The chain couples TRBV19 to TRBJ1-4; possible D gene TRBD1, 6 bases. This CDR3 is 14 amino acids long. The V gene's germline CDR1 is LNHDA and CDR2 SQIVND (reference sequence). Trimming removed 4 bases at V and 4 bases at J, with 10 bases between. In DNA, the CDR3 is TGTGCCAGTAGTACTCCGGGACATAATGAAAAACTGTTTTTT. This sequence encodes CASSTPGHNEKLFF.

This clone showed up just a few times. The chain carries TRBV4-2 and TRBJ2-1, with TRBD2 identical over 10 bases. Germline V lookup: CDR1 LGHNA, CDR2 YNFKEQ. This CDR3 contains 17 residues. With 0 bases clipped from V and 5 bases from J, the junction kept 7 bases outside the gene matches. CDR3 residues: CASSQDGVAGGHNEQFF. CDR3 coding DNA: TGTGCCAGCAGCCAAGATGGGGTAGCGGGGGGCCACAATGAGCAGTTCTTC.

In its sample, this clone was seen a few times. The chain recombines TRBV30 with TRBJ1-6; 7 bases match TRBD1. The V gene's germline CDR1 is GTSNPN and CDR2 SVGIG (reference sequence). This CDR3 region has 15 residues. V was pared by 0 bases and J by 4 bases, with 3 bases of the junction left unmatched. DNA of the CDR3: TGTGCCTGGAGTGTACAGGGGTTGTATAATTCACCCCTCCACTTT. Protein sequence: CAWSVQGLYNSPLHF. The whole variable domain, remainder taken from reference TRBV30 and TRBJ1-6, is SQTIHQWPATLVQPVGSPLSLECTVEGTSNPNLYWYRQAAGRGLQLLFYSVGIGQISSEVPQNLSASRPQDRQFILSSKKLLLSDSGFYLCAWSVQGLYNSPLHFGNGTRLTVT.

The chain joins TRBV30 to TRBJ2-3; D gene unclear. V gave up 0 bases and J gave up 1 base, with 8 bases separating them. This CDR3 is built from 14 residues. Germline V lookup: CDR1 GTSNPN, CDR2 SVGIG (reference sequence). As DNA, the CDR3 is TGTGCCTGGAGTGTACGCTCGGGCACAGATACGCAGTATTTT. Translating gives CAWSVRSGTDTQYF.

The V and J genes are TRBV9 and TRBJ2-1, with 8 bases aligning to TRBD1. Losses at the gene ends were 5 bases for V and 4 bases for J; bases not matched to a gene: 20. This CDR3 is 19 amino acids long. CDR1 SGDLS and CDR2 YYNGEE come from the germline V gene. For the CDR3, the DNA is TGTGCCAGCAGTCCTCGGGACAGGAGAGGATCATTTTCGTACAATGAGCAGTTCTTC. Its translation is CASSPRDRRGSFSYNEQFF. The complete variable domain, with remaining parts taken from reference TRBV9 and TRBJ2-1, reads DSGVTQTPKHLITATGQRVTLRCSPRSGDLSVYWYQQSLDQGLQFLIQYYNGEERAKGNILERFSAQQFPDLHSELNLSSLELGDSALYFCASSPRDRRGSFSYNEQFFGPGTRLTVL.

This clone was seen only a few times. V is TRBV7-2 and J is TRBJ2-7; TRBD1 matches 8 bases. V shed 4 bases, J shed 0 bases, and the junction held 5 bases outside the gene matches. Germline CDR1 SGHTA, CDR2 FQGNSA. The CDR3 runs to 15 residues. The chain's CDR3 is CASSSKQGGSYEQYF. The CDR3, as DNA: TGTGCCAGCAGCTCCAAACAGGGGGGCTCCTACGAGCAGTACTTC.

The sample holds many counts of this clone. This sequence joins TRBV13 and TRBJ2-1, with D tentatively TRBD2 (6 bases). Per the germline V gene, CDR1 is PRHDT and CDR2 is FYEKMQ (reference sequence). V lost 0 bases and J lost 0, with 21 bases in between. This CDR3 is 20 amino acids long. This CDR3 reads CASSLGIWRGRVYSYNEQFF. As DNA, the CDR3 is TGTGCCAGCAGCTTAGGCATATGGCGGGGAAGGGTCTACTCCTACAATGAGCAGTTCTTC. The whole variable domain, filled in from reference TRBV13 and TRBJ2-1, reads AAGVIQSPRHLIKEKRETATLKCYPIPRHDTVYWYQQGPGQDPQFLISFYEKMQSDKGSIPDRFSAQQFSDYHSELNMSSLELGDSALYFCASSLGIWRGRVYSYNEQFFGPGTRLTVL.

The chain is built from TRBV4-3 and TRBJ2-5; 12 bases are a match to TRBD2. From germline, CDR1 is LGHNA and CDR2 YSLEER. J was trimmed by 0 bases and V by 6 bases; bases with no gene match: 8. CDR3 length: 17 amino acids. DNA of the CDR3: TGCGCCAGCAGTCCCGGGACTAGCGGGCTCTACCAAGAGACCCAGTACTTC. Its protein is CASSPGTSGLYQETQYF.

This clone was detected a few times. The chain has TRBV4-3 and TRBJ2-5; 9 nucleotides align to TRBD1. The CDR3 is 17 amino acids. The trim removed 0 bases at V and 2 bases at J, leaving 7 bases unmatched. The germline V gene has CDR1 LGHNA and CDR2 YSLEER. The CDR3 region is CASSQDGGTGRQETQYF. CDR3 coding DNA: TGCGCCAGCAGCCAAGATGGTGGGACAGGGAGACAAGAGACCCAGTACTTC.

There are many counts of this clone. The chain carries TRBV5-1 and TRBJ2-3, with 9 bases fitting TRBD1. In germline, CDR1 is SGHRS, CDR2 YFSETQ. The CDR3 has 13 amino acids. V lost 4 bases to trimming and J lost 5 bases; unmatched junction nucleotides: 2. The DNA of the CDR3 is TGCGCCAGCAGCCCGGGACAGGGAGATACGCAGTATTTT. Translating it yields CASSPGQGDTQYF.

This clone occurred many times. The chain couples TRBV30 to TRBJ1-4, with 10 bases lining up with TRBD1. The CDR3 loop spans 14 amino acids. Germline V lookup: CDR1 GTSNPN, CDR2 SVGIG (reference sequence). After removal of 7 bases from V and 8 bases from J, the junction contained 10 bases not matched to a gene. The CDR3, as DNA: TGTGCCTTGGCCGAAGACAGGGGGCGAGAAAAACTGTTTTTT. As protein: CALAEDRGREKLFF.

This clone was seen more than once but under ten times. The chain uses TRBV6-1 and TRBJ2-5; 10 nucleotides align to TRBD1. Losses at the gene ends were 5 bases for V and 5 bases for J; bases not matched to a gene: 2. This CDR3 contains 13 residues. The germline V gene has CDR1 MNHNS and CDR2 SASEGT. The CDR3 DNA sequence: TGTGCCAGCAGTCGGGACAGGGGTGAGACCCAGTACTTC. This sequence encodes CASSRDRGETQYF.